Following are 17 T cell receptor beta chains from one sample sequenced in a study of technical replicates of blood from a few donors. This table comes from immunoSEQ multiplex PCR, and its TCRdb copy is limited to in-frame clones, with some not included. The sample consists of fewer than 100,000 clones, approximately 97% of them appearing once. Input material: T cells isolated from PBMCs. The origin of the receptors is a human donor in good health.

The V gene is TRBV7-9, the J gene TRBJ2-7; D may be TRBD1 (6 bases). Deletions cut 6 bases from V and 2 bases from J, with 11 bases between. Germline CDR1 and CDR2: SEHNR and FQNEAQ (reference sequence). CDR3 length: 13 amino acids. CDR3 bases: TGTGCCAGCAGGGCCCAGGGGACCTACGAGCAGTACTTC. As protein: CASRAQGTYEQYF.

This clone was detected once. The chain combines TRBV6-1 with TRBJ2-1; 8 bases agree with TRBD2. This CDR3 region has 15 residues. J lost 4 bases, V lost 1 base, and 3 bases had no gene match. Germline-derived CDR1 and CDR2 are MNHNS and SASEGT. In DNA form, the CDR3 reads TGTGCCAGCAGTGAAGATGGCGGGAGGTACAATGAGCAGTTCTTC. Translating gives CASSEDGGRYNEQFF.

This clone was picked up one time. The chain recombines TRBV7-8 with TRBJ1-4; D gene uncertain. V lost 2 bases, J lost 8 bases, and 6 bases lay in between. Germline values: CDR1 SGHVS, CDR2 FQNEAQ. The CDR3 has 12 amino acids. The CDR3, as DNA: TGTGCCAGCAGCTTATTTCAGGAAAAACTGTTTTTT. This sequence encodes CASSLFQEKLFF. Combining the CDR3 with reference TRBV7-8 and TRBJ1-4 gives the whole variable domain GAGVSQSPRYKVAKRGQDVALRCDPISGHVSLFWYQQALGQGPEFLTYFQNEAQLDKSGLPSDRFFAERPEGSVSTLKIQRTQQEDSAVYLCASSLFQEKLFFGSGTQLSVL.

This chain connects TRBV4-2 to TRBJ1-4; D perhaps matches TRBD1 (6 bases). CDR3 length: 16 residues. V was cut by 2 bases and J by 3 bases, with 13 bases left in between. Germline CDR1 LGHNA, CDR2 YNFKEQ. The CDR3 bases are TGTGCCAGCAGCCAAAACAGGGATTTAGCTAATGAAAAACTGTTTTTT. Amino acid sequence: CASSQNRDLANEKLFF.

This clone was seen only once. The chain uses TRBV10-3 and TRBJ2-2; D perhaps matches TRBD1 (6 bases). The CDR3 totals 12 residues. The germline V gene encodes CDR1 ENHRY and CDR2 SYGVKD. Trimming shortened V by 6 bases and J by 7 bases, and 9 bases separated the two germline ends. CDR3 in DNA: TGTGCCATCAGACAGGGTAGCGGGGAGCTGTTTTTT. The encoded protein is CAIRQGSGELFF.

The genes are TRBV4-1 and TRBJ1-5, with D maybe TRBD1 (6 bases). CDR3 size: 15 residues. V was trimmed by 1 base and J by 4 bases, leaving 11 bases between them. The germline V gene encodes CDR1 MGHRA and CDR2 YSYEKL. CDR3 DNA: TGCGCCAGCAGCCAAGCAGGACAGATGAATCAGCCCCAGCATTTT. Translated, it gives CASSQAGQMNQPQHF.

V is TRBV29-1 and J is TRBJ2-1; tentative D call: TRBD2 (5 bases). Trimming took 7 bases from V and 1 from J, leaving 11 bases between them. The CDR3 runs 13 residues. The V gene's germline CDR1 is SQVTM and CDR2 ANQGSEA. CDR3 in DNA: TGCAGCGCTCTACGGGGTTCCTACAATGAGCAGTTCTTC. Amino acid sequence: CSALRGSYNEQFF.

The table lists this clone with a count of one. The rearrangement uses TRBV5-6 and TRBJ1-4; 8 nucleotides agree with TRBD1. Germline CDR1 is SGHDT and CDR2 is YYEEEE. Losses at the gene ends were 5 bases for V and 2 bases for J; bases not matched to a gene: 2. CDR3 length equals 14 residues. The CDR3 region is CASRPGGTNEKLFF. CDR3 DNA: TGTGCCAGCAGGCCAGGGGGCACTAATGAAAAACTGTTTTTT.

The sample holds a few counts of this clone. V usage is TRBV6-5 and J usage is TRBJ1-3; D gene ambiguous. V lost 2 bases to trimming and J lost 0 bases, with 8 bases between them. This CDR3 has 15 amino acids. Germline V gene sequence: CDR1 MNHEY, CDR2 SVGAGI. CDR3 sequence reads: CASSYEGPSGNTIYF. The DNA for the CDR3 is TGTGCCAGCAGTTACGAGGGTCCCTCTGGAAACACCATATATTTT.

The chain uses TRBV9 and TRBJ2-1, with D perhaps TRBD2 (6 bases). Trimming pared 4 bases from V and 0 bases from J, leaving 14 bases between. Germline assignment: CDR1 SGDLS and CDR2 YYNGEE. This CDR3 has 16 residues. The chain's CDR3 is CASSLIASASYNEQFF. The CDR3 DNA reads TGTGCCAGCAGCCTCATAGCTAGCGCCTCCTACAATGAGCAGTTCTTC.

This chain uses TRBV4-1 with TRBJ2-1; TRBD2 matches at 14 bases. The CDR3 length is 16 residues. Germline V lookup: CDR1 MGHRA, CDR2 YSYEKL. The V and J ends lost 4 bases and 8 bases, in that order; junction bases with no gene match: 7. The CDR3, as DNA: TGCGCCAGCAGCCTGAAGGGGACTAGCGGGAGTGATGAGCAGTTCTTC. Encoded protein: CASSLKGTSGSDEQFF.

The genes are TRBV15 and TRBJ1-5; TRBD1 might be the D (5 bases). Trimming left V 0 bases short and J 4 bases short, with 10 bases between. This CDR3 is 15 amino acids long. The germline V gene has CDR1 LNHNV and CDR2 YYDKDF (reference sequence). CDR3 protein: CATSRELGGNQPQHF. Here the CDR3 DNA reads TGTGCCACCAGCAGAGAACTTGGGGGGAATCAGCCCCAGCATTTT.

The rearrangement links TRBV7-9 to TRBJ2-2; the D gene is possibly TRBD2 (6 bases). The V and J ends lost 6 bases and 4 bases respectively, with 15 bases between them. Germline assignment: CDR1 SEHNR and CDR2 FQNEAQ (reference sequence). The length of the CDR3 is 15 residues. DNA for the CDR3: TGTGCCAGCAGGCTTCACGACGGGGGCACCGGGGAGCTGTTTTTT. Its translation: CASRLHDGGTGELFF.

Here the CDR3 reads CSAIYTEAFF. CDR3 coding DNA: TGCAGTGCAATCTACACTGAAGCTTTCTTT. The V and J genes are TRBV20-1 and TRBJ1-1; unclear D gene. The germline V gene encodes CDR1 DFQATT and CDR2 SNEGSKA (reference sequence). The CDR3 spans 10 residues. V shed 6 bases and J shed 3 bases, with 5 bases lying between them.

This chain connects TRBV16 to TRBJ2-6, with 9 bases lining up with TRBD1. Germline values: CDR1 KGHSY, CDR2 FQNENV. The CDR3 is 18 amino acids. The V gene end was trimmed by 3 bases and the J gene end by 0 bases; junction bases not matched to a gene: 6. As DNA, the CDR3 is TGTGCCAGCAGCCAGTCGGACAGGGGTGTCTCTGGGGCCAACGTCCTGACTTTC. This encodes CASSQSDRGVSGANVLTF.

For this clone: At one of its ends the junction is not consistent with the germline gene, which may arise from a read error. The chain combines TRBV27 with TRBJ1-1; unclear D gene. Germline V gives CDR1 MNHEY, CDR2 SMNVEV (reference sequence). The CDR3 is 13 amino acids. CDR3 DNA: TGTGCCAGCAGTTTAAACGGGAACACTGAGGCTTTCTTT. Its translation is CASSLNGNTEAFF.

The V call is TRBV19, the J call TRBJ2-1, with 8 bases that match TRBD1. With 2 bases clipped from V and 5 bases from J, the junction kept 5 bases outside the gene matches. CDR1 is LNHDA, CDR2 SQIVND, per germline (reference sequence). The CDR3 has 15 amino acids. The CDR3 here is CASSISQGVNNEQFF. The CDR3, as DNA: TGTGCCAGTAGTATATCACAGGGGGTAAACAATGAGCAGTTCTTC.